The clone carrying this T cell receptor beta chain was observed once. Its target is not known. Findings and limits, study-wide: Greatest tumor Treg TCR overlap was with tumor naive CD4+ cells.

CDR1 and CDR2 (germline): SGDLS, YYNGEE. There are 15 residues in the CDR3. Trimming left V 0 bases short and J 1 base short, with 10 bases between. Semi-nested PCR with Nested Universal Primer A followed constant-region reverse priming of full-length variable regions. TCRdb fed the 5' RACE reads into MiXCR, producing one record per CDR3 protein. This sample has roughly 10,000 distinct CDR3 sequences, with under 35% found just once. Cells sorted as Tregs were CD4+, CD25+ and CD127-/low. The TCR originated in a female donor with breast cancer. What was sequenced was Tregs sorted from a lymph node. The chain recombines TRBV9 with TRBJ1-1, with D possibly TRBD1 on 6 matching bases. The CDR3 sequence is CASSVVSGANTEAFF. For the CDR3, the DNA is TGTGCCAGCAGCGTAGTCTCAGGGGCGAACACTGAAGCTTTCTTT. Supplemented by reference TRBV9 and TRBJ1-1, the full variable domain reads DSGVTQTPKHLITATGQRVTLRCSPRSGDLSVYWYQQSLDQGLQFLIQYYNGEERAKGNILERFSAQQFPDLHSELNLSSLELGDSALYFCASSVVSGANTEAFFGQGTRLTVV.